The next 26 T cell receptor beta chains were all read from a single sample in a study of OX40 agonist ivuxolimab in advanced cancers. The library was produced with the immunoSEQ multiplex PCR assay. TCRdb limited this immuneACCESS table to in-frame rearrangements with V and J called. A share of clones is missing; checked studies link under half to unresolved V genes, and the rest is unexplained. The table for this sample lists some 70,000 clones; 65% to 90% of them were counted only once. The ten largest clonotypes hold 1.4% of the sample. The specimen comprised CD4+ or CD8+ T cells sorted from blood, sampled in a trial of the OX40 agonist ivuxolimab. Receptor source: an adult with an advanced solid tumor such as melanoma, head and neck, liver or kidney cancer.

The chain uses TRBV13 and TRBJ2-7, with D unclear. The CDR3 length is 13 residues. The germline V gene encodes CDR1 PRHDT and CDR2 FYEKMQ (reference sequence). With 6 bases removed from V and 2 bases from J, the gap between germline ends came to 11 bases. This CDR3 is CASRLRLAYEQYF. The CDR3 region has the DNA TGTGCCAGCAGGCTACGACTGGCCTACGAGCAGTACTTC. Looking up the rest from reference TRBV13 and TRBJ2-7 gives the full variable domain: AAGVIQSPRHLIKEKRETATLKCYPIPRHDTVYWYQQGPGQDPQFLISFYEKMQSDKGSIPDRFSAQQFSDYHSELNMSSLELGDSALYFCASRLRLAYEQYFGPGTRLTVT.

The CDR3 nucleotides read TGTGCCAGCAGAAAGACTAGCGGACGCCAAGAGACCCAGTACTTC. Residues: CASRKTSGRQETQYF. The rearrangement uses TRBV5-4 and TRBJ2-5, with TRBD2 identical over 9 bases. After removal of 5 bases from V and 1 base from J, the junction contained 6 bases not matched to a gene. The CDR3 runs 15 residues. CDR1 is SGHNT, CDR2 YYREEE, per germline (reference sequence).

The rearrangement uses TRBV19 and TRBJ1-3, with 7 bases fitting TRBD1. The CDR3 length is 16 residues. V shed 4 bases and J 1 base; nucleotides not matched to a gene: 7. CDR1 is LNHDA, CDR2 SQIVND, per germline (reference sequence). The CDR3 loop is CASSTQTGLSGNTIYF. For the CDR3, the DNA is TGTGCCAGTAGTACCCAGACAGGGCTATCTGGAAACACCATATATTTT.

The rearrangement links TRBV5-8 to TRBJ2-2, with 9 positions matching TRBD1. The CDR3 has 15 amino acids. J gave up 6 bases and V 2 bases, and 5 bases lay outside the gene matches. The germline CDR1 and CDR2 sequences are SGHTS and YDEGEE. The CDR3 bases are TGTGCCAGCAGCTTAGGGACAGGGATAGCCGGGGAGCTGTTTTTT. Its translation is CASSLGTGIAGELFF.

The genes are TRBV2 and TRBJ2-2; no reliable D call. Trimming took 2 bases from V and 6 from J, leaving 7 bases between them. Germline V lookup: CDR1 SNHLY, CDR2 FYNNEI. The CDR3 is 13 residues long. The CDR3 sequence: CASSEHAPGELFF. CDR3 in DNA: TGTGCCAGCAGTGAACATGCACCCGGGGAGCTGTTTTTT.

The chain couples TRBV15 to TRBJ2-5; D is perhaps TRBD1 (6 bases). Germline CDR1 reads LNHNV; CDR2 reads YYDKDF (reference sequence). The length of the CDR3 is 12 residues. V was pared by 8 bases and J by 1 base, with 8 bases between. CDR3: CATGQSQETQYF. The DNA for the CDR3 is TGTGCCACCGGACAGAGCCAAGAGACCCAGTACTTC.

The genes are TRBV11-3 and TRBJ1-1, with D possibly TRBD1 on 5 matching bases. V shed 5 bases and J shed 2 bases, with 9 bases lying between them. Germline CDR1 is SGHNT and CDR2 is YENEEA. CDR3 length: 13 amino acids. This chain's CDR3 is CASSGGTNTEAFF. Here the CDR3 DNA reads TGTGCCAGCAGCGGCGGGACTAACACTGAAGCTTTCTTT.

The V and J genes are TRBV5-1 and TRBJ2-2; 7 positions agree with TRBD1. The CDR3 extends over 14 amino acids. Germline assignment: CDR1 SGHRS and CDR2 YFSETQ. The V gene end was trimmed by 8 bases and the J gene end by 0 bases; junction bases not matched to a gene: 4. The CDR3 reads CASGRGSNTGELFF. CDR3 sequence (DNA): TGCGCCAGTGGCAGGGGGTCGAACACCGGGGAGCTGTTTTTT.

The rearrangement joins TRBV2 to TRBJ2-1; the D gene is possibly TRBD2 (6 bases). The ends were cut back, 5 bases at V and 0 bases at J, with 14 bases in the middle. This CDR3 spans 16 amino acids. Germline V CDR1 and CDR2: SNHLY, FYNNEI. DNA of the CDR3: TGTGCCAGCAGTCGGGGGACGGTAAGCTCCTACAATGAGCAGTTCTTC. Amino acids: CASSRGTVSSYNEQFF.

In its sample, this clone was seen once. The chain carries TRBV11-2 and TRBJ2-3; possible D gene TRBD2, 6 bases. V lost 5 bases and J lost 1, with 13 bases in between. CDR1 is SGHAT and CDR2 is FQNNGV in the germline V gene. This CDR3 contains 15 residues. The chain's CDR3 is CASSPYPGGTDTQYF. CDR3 in DNA: TGTGCCAGCAGCCCCTATCCGGGGGGCACAGATACGCAGTATTTT.

The chain recombines TRBV18 with TRBJ2-2; D might be TRBD2 (6 bases). This CDR3 has 16 amino acids. Germline CDR1 and CDR2: KGHSH and LQKENI. Trimming took 1 base from V and 2 from J, leaving 11 bases between them. The chain's CDR3 is CASSPQRADNTGELFF. The CDR3 bases are TGTGCCAGCTCACCACAGCGGGCGGATAACACCGGGGAGCTGTTTTTT.

This clone has a handful of counts. Other DNA sequences in this specimen translate into the identical CDR3. V is TRBV7-2 and J is TRBJ2-7; D is unresolved. Trimming took 3 bases from V and 0 from J, leaving 9 bases between them. The CDR3 runs to 14 residues. Germline V gene lookup returns CDR1 SGHTA and CDR2 FQGNSA. The CDR3 protein is CASSFSPSSYEQYF. The CDR3 DNA reads TGTGCCAGCAGCTTTTCCCCGAGCTCCTACGAGCAGTACTTC. The whole variable domain, remainder taken from reference TRBV7-2 and TRBJ2-7, is GAGVSQSPSNKVTEKGKDVELRCDPISGHTALYWYRQSLGQGLEFLIYFQGNSAPDKSGLPSDRFSAERTGGSVSTLTIQRTQQEDSAVYLCASSFSPSSYEQYFGPGTRLTVT.

The genes are TRBV5-1 and TRBJ2-3; 7 bases match TRBD2. Germline lookup yields CDR1 SGHRS and CDR2 YFSETQ. CDR3 length equals 15 residues. The V segment lost 4 bases and the J segment 4 bases; nucleotides outside the gene matches: 9. CDR3 sequence: CASSPQAGEADTQYF. DNA for the CDR3: TGCGCCAGCAGCCCCCAGGCGGGGGAAGCAGATACGCAGTATTTT.

The chain carries TRBV6-5 and TRBJ1-4; D unclear. CDR1 is MNHEY, CDR2 SVGAGI, per germline. The V end was cut by 7 bases, the J end by 8 bases, with 11 bases between. The CDR3 spans 12 residues. CDR3 residues: CASNATPEKLFF. CDR3 in DNA: TGTGCCAGCAACGCCACACCGGAAAAACTGTTTTTT.

This chain joins TRBV10-3 and TRBJ2-4; 7 bases map to TRBD2. Unmatched junction bases numbered 12, after V lost 3 bases and J lost 7 bases. Per the germline V gene, CDR1 is ENHRY and CDR2 is SYGVKD. The length of the CDR3 is 16 residues. This CDR3 reads CAISDVGGRGGNIQYF. In DNA form, the CDR3 reads TGTGCCATCAGTGATGTTGGCGGGAGAGGTGGGAACATTCAGTACTTC.

The chain carries TRBV28 and TRBJ2-7; 9 positions match TRBD1. The junction had 2 bases not matched to a gene; V was cut back by 5 bases and J by 3 bases. CDR1 MDHEN and CDR2 SYDVKM come from the germline V gene. The CDR3 is 13 residues long. CDR3 sequence (DNA): TGTGCCAGCAGTGGACAGGGGCACTACGAGCAGTACTTC. Translating gives CASSGQGHYEQYF.

V usage is TRBV30 and J usage is TRBJ1-1; 10 nucleotides agree with TRBD1. Germline V gene sequence: CDR1 GTSNPN, CDR2 SVGIG (reference sequence). CDR3 length equals 15 residues. V shed 3 bases and J 4 bases; nucleotides not matched to a gene: 8. The CDR3 DNA reads as TGTGCCTGGAGGAACCCGGGACAGGGGACCACTGAAGCTTTCTTT. It specifies CAWRNPGQGTTEAFF.

The chain has TRBV5-1 and TRBJ1-1; no clear D. From germline, CDR1 is SGHRS and CDR2 YFSETQ. CDR3 size: 14 residues. Trimming pared 0 bases from V and 4 bases from J, leaving 10 bases between. The DNA of the CDR3 is TGCGCCAGCAGCTTGGGACCGGGATCCACTGAAGCTTTCTTT. Amino acids: CASSLGPGSTEAFF.

This clone was observed a few times. The chain recombines TRBV2 with TRBJ1-6; tentatively, D is TRBD1 (5 bases). The CDR3 has 13 amino acids. V was clipped by 3 bases and J by 10 bases, with 10 bases between them. CDR1 and CDR2 (germline): SNHLY, FYNNEI. The CDR3 DNA sequence: TGTGCCAGCAGTGATGGGGGTAACTCACCCCTCCACTTT. Protein sequence: CASSDGGNSPLHF. Based on the CDR3 plus reference TRBV2 and TRBJ1-6, the full variable domain is EPEVTQTPSHQVTQMGQEVILRCVPISNHLYFYWYRQILGQKVEFLVSFYNNEISEKSEIFDDQFSVERPDGSNFTLKIRSTKLEDSAMYFCASSDGGNSPLHFGNGTRLTVT.

This clone came up once. The rearrangement joins TRBV14 to TRBJ1-1; D remains ambiguous. V dropped 1 base and J dropped 1 base, with 7 bases sitting between them. From germline, CDR1 is SGHDN and CDR2 FVKESK. The CDR3 has 14 amino acids. CDR3 sequence: CASSQVRGNTEAFF. CDR3 nucleotides: TGTGCCAGCAGCCAAGTTCGGGGGAACACTGAAGCTTTCTTT.

This clone has only one observation. The genes are TRBV12-5 and TRBJ2-1; perhaps D is TRBD1 or TRBD2 (5 bases each). CDR3 length: 12 residues. CDR1 and CDR2 from the germline V gene are LGHNT and FRNRAP. Trimming cost V 5 bases and J 7 bases, with 9 bases left between them. The CDR3 nucleotides read TGTGCTAGTGGTGCGAGGGGTAATGAGCAGTTCTTC. The encoded protein is CASGARGNEQFF.

CDR3: CASSFDTGFDEQYF. The CDR3 nucleotides are TGTGCCAGCAGCTTCGATACAGGGTTTGACGAGCAGTACTTC. The rearrangement joins TRBV11-2 to TRBJ2-7; D is possibly TRBD1 (6 bases). CDR1 and CDR2 from the germline V gene are SGHAT and FQNNGV. CDR3 length: 14 residues. V lost 3 bases and J 5 bases, leaving 14 bases between the germline ends. Full variable domain (remainder filled in from reference TRBV11-2 and TRBJ2-7): EAGVAQSPRYKIIEKRQSVAFWCNPISGHATLYWYQQILGQGPKLLIQFQNNGVVDDSQLPKDRFSAERLKGVDSTLKIQPAKLEDSAVYLCASSFDTGFDEQYFGPGTRLTVT.

In this sample, this clone turned up a few times. This chain links TRBV7-6 with TRBJ2-1; TRBD1 or TRBD2 may be the D gene (5 bases each). The V and J ends lost 5 bases and 8 bases respectively, with 22 bases between them. The CDR3 totals 16 residues. Germline CDR1 is SGHVS and CDR2 is FNYEAQ. The CDR3 DNA sequence: TGTGCCAGCAGCCCCCGCCCGAGGGGTGGGGCCCATGAGCAGTTCTTC. Translation: CASSPRPRGGAHEQFF.

This sequence joins TRBV15 and TRBJ2-3, with D possibly matching TRBD2 (6 bases). The length of the CDR3 is 15 residues. Germline lookup yields CDR1 LNHNV and CDR2 YYDKDF (reference sequence). V gave up 0 bases and J gave up 7 bases, with 14 bases separating them. The CDR3 spells CATSRERRVPNTQYF. The DNA of the CDR3 is TGTGCCACCAGCAGAGAGAGGAGGGTTCCTAATACGCAGTATTTT.

This clone is a singleton in its sample. The chain employs TRBV5-6 and TRBJ2-7; D remains unclear. The CDR3 is 14 residues long. The V gene's germline CDR1 is SGHDT and CDR2 YYEEEE. Trimming took 0 bases from V and 6 from J, leaving 13 bases between them. CDR3 region: CASSLAVGWPEQYF. The DNA for the CDR3 is TGTGCCAGCAGCTTGGCCGTGGGTTGGCCCGAGCAGTACTTC.

This clone was seen just once. The chain uses TRBV18 and TRBJ1-6; tentative D call: TRBD1 (5 bases). This CDR3 spans 17 amino acids. Germline CDR1 KGHSH, CDR2 LQKENI. Trimming pared 3 bases from V and 7 bases from J, leaving 19 bases between. The CDR3 reads CASSPGGRSEGNSPLHF. CDR3 DNA: TGTGCCAGCTCACCCGGCGGGCGGAGTGAGGGGAATTCACCCCTCCACTTT.